The present T cell receptor beta chain was sequenced within a study of T cell repertoires in cytomegalovirus infection. Study background: HLA-B-restricted CMV epitopes that are well studied were used alongside recently identified HLA-C-restricted ones. Matching HLA type and CMV infection were both indicated by public TCR beta signatures.

This clonotype appeared a few times. The antigen is not known. General study points: HLA-C-restricted TCR beta clonotypes specific for CMV led the ex vivo response. The study identified carriers of CMV plus the relevant HLA from cumulative public TCR beta family frequency.

TCRdb re-called the reads through MiXCR, storing one row per CDR3 protein. The repertoire holds approximately 150,000 distinct CDR3 sequences, with less than 25% as singletons. Trimming removed 6 bases at V and 3 bases at J, with 14 bases between. Germline-derived CDR1 and CDR2 are MDHEN and SYDVKM. The CDR3 covers 14 residues. The TCR was taken from a human donor in good health (CMV status not recorded). Some clones in this sample may be carry-over from other donors' samples. The sample in question was CD8+ T cells from cultured PBMCs, obtained from culture after CMV antigen stimulation. The V gene is TRBV28, the J gene TRBJ1-2, with a weak D call TRBD1 (6 bases). This chain's CDR3 is CASRPRTDYYGYTF. The DNA of the CDR3 is TGTGCCAGCAGGCCCCGGACAGATTACTATGGCTACACCTTC.